This T cell receptor (beta chain) was profiled in a study of blood T cell repertoires in COVID-19. Study-level background: Sites across the United States, Italy and Spain contributed samples from acute and convalescent COVID-19. PBMCs, B-cell-depleted T cells, or T cells were the source of the cDNA or gDNA that made up the material.

The germline gives CDR1 MNHEY, CDR2 SMNVEV (reference sequence). The CDR3 extends over 15 amino acids. Trimming took 6 bases from V and 2 from J; bases not matched to a gene: 7. Original analysis: Scientists estimated how many nucleated cells there were by amplifying reference gene primers. Clones were sequenced by immunoSEQ multiplex PCR, and TCRdb holds only the in-frame ones, with some missing. The D gene and trimming were derived from the DNA, and the V and J assignments and clone size from that table. The data show about 200,000 clones, more than 85% seen once. V and J are TRBV27 and TRBJ2-7; 10 nucleotides line up with TRBD1. Sequencing used peripheral blood. This TCR derives from a man between 40 and 49 years old with active or convalescent COVID-19. The CDR3: CASSPLGTGAYEQYF. In DNA, the CDR3 is TGTGCCAGCAGCCCCCTCGGGACAGGGGCCTACGAGCAGTACTTC.